Below, one TCR beta chain is given with its context. What it recognizes is unknown. TCRdb processed the 5' RACE reads anew with MiXCR; each CDR3 protein has one entry. The data show about 540,000 distinct CDR3 sequences, about 13% seen once. The CDR3 has 15 residues. V lost 6 bases to trimming and J lost 4 bases; unmatched junction nucleotides: 11. The data were taken from a study of CD8 T cells in ankylosing spondylitis. Overall study findings and caveats: Blood of patients with ankylosing spondylitis appeared to be characterized by a TCR beta motif of 8 or 9 highly homologous variants.

The TCR sequence derives from a male donor with ankylosing spondylitis. The sample consisted of blood, either unsorted or a sorted T cell fraction (not recorded which). The chain is built from TRBV12-3 or TRBV12-4 and TRBJ1-1; 7 positions agree with TRBD1. This CDR3 reads CASRSYRGESTEAFF. The CDR3 coding sequence is TGTGCCAGCAGGTCGTACAGGGGTGAGAGCACTGAAGCTTTCTTT.